This note documents a single T cell receptor (beta chain) sequence. Its antigen remains unidentified. This sample was taken from a study of monozygotic twins with inflammatory bowel disease. The CDR3 has 16 residues. CDR1 is DFQATT, CDR2 SNEGSKA, per germline (reference sequence). Study-wide findings and caveats: IBD patients, compared with healthy twins, shared fewer clonotypes with others (especially with disease activity).

Template switching introduced UMIs that contain a 6-nucleotide sample barcode. TCRdb derives one entry per CDR3 protein from the 5' RACE reads, leaving out DNA. The sample yields 200,000 to 250,000 distinct CDR3 sequences, of which the top ten take up roughly 8%. The receptor was derived from a human donor with ulcerative colitis or Crohn's disease, or a healthy co-twin of an affected twin (not recorded which). Sequencing was done on a sample of blood. The V call is TRBV20-1, the J call TRBJ1-1; the D gene TCRdb calls, TRBD1, cannot be checked with no DNA. The CDR3 sequence: CSATDRGPIWDTEAFF.